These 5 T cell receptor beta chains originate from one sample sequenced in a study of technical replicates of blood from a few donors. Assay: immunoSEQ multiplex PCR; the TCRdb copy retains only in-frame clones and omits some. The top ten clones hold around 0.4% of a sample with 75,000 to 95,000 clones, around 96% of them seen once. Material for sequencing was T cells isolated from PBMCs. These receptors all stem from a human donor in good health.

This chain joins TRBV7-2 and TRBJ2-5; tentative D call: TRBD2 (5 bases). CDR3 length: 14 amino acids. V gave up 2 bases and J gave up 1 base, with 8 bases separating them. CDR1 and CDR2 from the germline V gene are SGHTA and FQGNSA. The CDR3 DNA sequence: TGTGCCAGCAGCTTAAGCAGCGGCCAAGAGACCCAGTACTTC. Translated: CASSLSSGQETQYF.

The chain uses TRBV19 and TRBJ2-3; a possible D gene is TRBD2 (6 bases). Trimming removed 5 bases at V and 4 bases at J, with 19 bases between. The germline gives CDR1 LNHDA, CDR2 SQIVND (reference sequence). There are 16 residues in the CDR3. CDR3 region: CASSPRLAGWADTQYF. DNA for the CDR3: TGTGCCAGTAGTCCACGCCTCGCGGGATGGGCAGATACGCAGTATTTT. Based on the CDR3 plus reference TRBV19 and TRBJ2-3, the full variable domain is DGGITQSPKYLFRKEGQNVTLSCEQNLNHDAMYWYRQDPGQGLRLIYYSQIVNDFQKGDIAEGYSVSREKKESFPLTVTSAQKNPTAFYLCASSPRLAGWADTQYFGPGTRLTVL.

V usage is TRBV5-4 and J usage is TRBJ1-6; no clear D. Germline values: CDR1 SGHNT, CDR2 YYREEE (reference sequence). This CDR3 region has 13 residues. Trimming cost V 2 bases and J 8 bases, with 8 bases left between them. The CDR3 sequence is CASSLDRDSPLHF. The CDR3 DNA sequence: TGTGCCAGCAGCTTAGACCGGGATTCACCCCTCCACTTT.

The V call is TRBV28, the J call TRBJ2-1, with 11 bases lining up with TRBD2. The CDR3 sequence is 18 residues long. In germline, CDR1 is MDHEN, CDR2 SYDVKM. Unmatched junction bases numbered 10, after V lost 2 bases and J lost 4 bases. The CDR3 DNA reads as TGTGCCAGCAGTTTACCCCTAAAACTAGCGGGAGAATACAATGAGCAGTTCTTC. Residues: CASSLPLKLAGEYNEQFF.

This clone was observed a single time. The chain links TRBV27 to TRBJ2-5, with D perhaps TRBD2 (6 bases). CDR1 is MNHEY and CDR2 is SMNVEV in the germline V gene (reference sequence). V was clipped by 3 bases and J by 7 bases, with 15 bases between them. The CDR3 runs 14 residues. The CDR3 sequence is CASSLSGGGGTQYF. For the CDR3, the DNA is TGTGCCAGCAGTTTGTCCGGGGGTGGGGGGACCCAGTACTTC.